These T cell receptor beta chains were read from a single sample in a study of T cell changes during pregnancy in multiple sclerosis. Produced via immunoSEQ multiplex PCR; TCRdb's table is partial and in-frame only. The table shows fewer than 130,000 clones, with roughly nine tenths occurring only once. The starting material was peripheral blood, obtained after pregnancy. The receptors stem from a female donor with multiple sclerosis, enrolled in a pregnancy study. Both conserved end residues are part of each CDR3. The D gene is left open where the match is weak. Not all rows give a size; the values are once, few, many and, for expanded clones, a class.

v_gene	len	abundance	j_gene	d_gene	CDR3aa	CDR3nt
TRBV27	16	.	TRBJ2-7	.	CATRSGSLSISYEQYF	TGTGCCACCAGGTCGGGGTCGCTTTCTATTTCCTACGAGCAGTACTTC
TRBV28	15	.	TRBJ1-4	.	CASKASRGANEKLFF	TGTGCCAGCAAGGCCTCCCGCGGGGCTAATGAAAAACTGTTTTTT
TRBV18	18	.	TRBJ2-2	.	CASSRMPTRSANTGELFF	TGTGCCAGCTCACGGATGCCGACAAGATCCGCGAACACCGGGGAGCTGTTTTTT
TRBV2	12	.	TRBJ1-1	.	CASRPAGAAAFF	TGTGCCAGCAGACCAGCAGGGGCGGCAGCTTTCTTT
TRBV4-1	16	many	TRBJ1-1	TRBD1	CASSHLLTGPGPEAFF	TGCGCCAGCAGCCACCTATTGACAGGGCCAGGGCCTGAAGCTTTCTTT
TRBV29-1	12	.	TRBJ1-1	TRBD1	CSVRDRVTEAFF	TGCAGCGTCCGGGACAGGGTCACTGAAGCTTTCTTT
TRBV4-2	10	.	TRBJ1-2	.	CASFAEGYTF	TGTGCCAGCTTTGCGGAGGGCTACACCTTC
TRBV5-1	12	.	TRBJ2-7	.	CASSLNSYEQYF	TGCGCCAGCAGCTTGAACAGCTACGAGCAGTACTTC
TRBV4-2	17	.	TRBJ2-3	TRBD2	CASSPRRAGGGTDTQYF	TGTGCCAGCAGCCCAAGAAGAGCGGGGGGCGGGACAGATACGCAGTATTTT
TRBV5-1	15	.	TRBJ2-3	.	CASSFALSGTDTQYF	TGCGCCAGCAGCTTCGCGCTTTCGGGCACAGATACGCAGTATTTT
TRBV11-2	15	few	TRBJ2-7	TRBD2	CASSLVAGGRYEQYF	TGTGCCAGCAGCTTAGTGGCGGGGGGGAGGTACGAGCAGTACTTC
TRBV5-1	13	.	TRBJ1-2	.	CASRSDTTYGYTF	TGCGCCAGCAGATCCGACACCACCTATGGCTACACCTTC
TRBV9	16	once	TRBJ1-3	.	CASSVVPRQEGNTIYF	TGTGCCAGCAGCGTAGTGCCCAGACAGGAGGGAAACACCATATATTTT
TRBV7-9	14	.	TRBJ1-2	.	CASSFDVTAGGYTF	TGTGCCAGCAGTTTCGACGTGACCGCGGGTGGCTACACCTTC
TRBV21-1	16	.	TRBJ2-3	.	CASSTGCAKGIDTQYF	TGTGCCAGCAGCACAGGGTGTGCAAAAGGGATAGATACGCAGTATTTT
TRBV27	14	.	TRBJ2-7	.	CASSPDRSGYEQYF	TGTGCCAGCAGTCCCGACAGGAGTGGCTACGAGCAGTACTTC
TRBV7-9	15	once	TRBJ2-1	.	CASKSEGSYYNEQFF	TGTGCCAGCAAGTCGGAGGGCTCCTACTACAATGAGCAGTTCTTC
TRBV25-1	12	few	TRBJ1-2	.	CASSERWAGYTF	TGTGCCAGCAGTGAACGGTGGGCTGGCTACACCTTC
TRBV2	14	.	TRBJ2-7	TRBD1	CASIGSGQGYEQYF	TGTGCCAGCATCGGGTCGGGACAGGGCTACGAGCAGTACTTC
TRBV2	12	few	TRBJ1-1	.	CASSLLSGEAFF	TGTGCCAGCAGTCTTCTTTCGGGTGAAGCTTTCTTT
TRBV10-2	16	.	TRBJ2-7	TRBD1	CASTDMTRTGKDEQYF	TGCGCCAGCACTGATATGACTCGGACAGGAAAAGACGAGCAGTACTTC
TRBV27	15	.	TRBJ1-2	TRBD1	CASSLGQGARYGYTF	TGTGCCAGCAGTCTGGGACAGGGGGCGAGATATGGCTACACCTTC
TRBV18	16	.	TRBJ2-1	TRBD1	CASSPTGDITYNEQFF	TGTGCCAGCTCACCTACAGGGGACATAACCTACAATGAGCAGTTCTTC
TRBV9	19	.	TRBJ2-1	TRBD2	CASSIQLAGGPSSYNEQFF	TGTGCCAGCAGCATCCAACTAGCGGGGGGGCCCTCTTCCTACAATGAGCAGTTCTTC
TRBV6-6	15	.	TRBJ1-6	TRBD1	CASSYRDRAGSPLHF	TGTGCCAGCAGTTACAGGGACAGGGCGGGTTCACCCCTCCACTTT
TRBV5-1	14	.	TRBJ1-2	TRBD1	CASSHGQEGYGYTF	TGCGCCAGCAGCCACGGACAGGAAGGCTATGGCTACACCTTC
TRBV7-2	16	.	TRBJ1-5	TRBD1	CASSLGGQGSNQPQHF	TGTGCCAGCAGCTTAGGGGGACAGGGTAGCAATCAGCCCCAGCATTTT
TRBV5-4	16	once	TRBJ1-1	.	CASSLEGGWENTEAFF	TGTGCCAGCAGCTTGGAAGGGGGTTGGGAGAACACTGAAGCTTTCTTT
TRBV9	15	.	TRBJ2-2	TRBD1	CASSTETGAAGELFF	TGTGCCAGCAGCACGGAAACAGGGGCGGCCGGGGAGCTGTTTTTT
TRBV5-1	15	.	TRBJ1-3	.	CASSFVGGTGNTIYF	TGCGCCAGCAGCTTTGTTGGGGGGACTGGAAACACCATATATTTT
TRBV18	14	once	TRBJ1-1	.	CASSPPGKNTEAFF	TGTGCCAGCTCACCACCGGGCAAGAACACTGAAGCTTTCTTT
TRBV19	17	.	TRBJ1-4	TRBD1	CATNRRPRGTVDEKLFF	TGTGCAACCAACCGTCGACCCCGAGGGACAGTAGATGAAAAACTGTTTTTT
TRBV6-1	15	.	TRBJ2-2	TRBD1	CASSEYQGAAGELFF	TGTGCCAGCAGTGAATACCAGGGGGCGGCCGGGGAGCTGTTTTTT
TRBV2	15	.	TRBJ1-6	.	CASSGEGVGNSPLHF	TGTGCCAGCAGTGGGGAGGGAGTGGGTAATTCACCCCTCCACTTT
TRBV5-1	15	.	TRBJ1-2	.	CASGNWAAFNYGYTF	TGCGCCAGCGGAAACTGGGCAGCCTTTAACTATGGCTACACCTTC
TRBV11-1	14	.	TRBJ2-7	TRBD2	CASSLIRGGDEQYF	TGTGCCAGCAGCTTAATCCGGGGGGGCGATGAGCAGTACTTC
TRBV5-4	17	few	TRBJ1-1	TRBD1	CASSPSRRTGGNTEAFF	TGTGCCAGCAGCCCATCCCGGCGGACAGGGGGCAACACTGAAGCTTTCTTT
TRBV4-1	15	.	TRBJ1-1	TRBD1	CASSSTTGDNTEAFF	TGCGCCAGCAGCTCTACGACAGGGGATAACACTGAAGCTTTCTTT
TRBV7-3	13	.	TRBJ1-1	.	CASSKQGETEAFF	TGTGCCAGCAGCAAACAGGGAGAGACTGAAGCTTTCTTT
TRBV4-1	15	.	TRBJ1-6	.	CASSQGQGSNSPLHF	TGCGCCAGCAGCCAGGGCCAGGGGAGTAATTCACCCCTCCACTTT
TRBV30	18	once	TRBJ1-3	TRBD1	CAWSGEGGTGDSGNTIYF	TGTGCCTGGAGTGGGGAGGGTGGGACAGGCGACTCTGGAAACACCATATATTTT
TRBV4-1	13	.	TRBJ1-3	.	CASSQATGNTIYF	TGCGCCAGCAGCCAAGCCACTGGAAACACCATATATTTT
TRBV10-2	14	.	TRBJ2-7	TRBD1	CASSFGQGPGEQYF	TGCGCCAGCAGTTTCGGACAGGGCCCTGGCGAGCAGTACTTC
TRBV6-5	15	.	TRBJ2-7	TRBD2	CASSTERGGSYEQYF	TGTGCCAGCAGTACTGAGCGGGGGGGCTCCTACGAGCAGTACTTC